The TCR beta chain described here comes from a study of T cell changes during pregnancy in multiple sclerosis. J gave up 10 bases and V 2 bases, and 6 bases lay outside the gene matches. The length of the CDR3 is 15 residues. The germline V gene has CDR1 MDHEN and CDR2 SYDVKM. Measured with immunoSEQ multiplex PCR; TCRdb has only the in-frame clones, and not every one. The repertoire has approximately 41,000 clones, 90% to 95% of them found once; the top ten carry under 0.75%. The chain recombines TRBV28 with TRBJ1-6; 9 bases map to TRBD1. Sequencing used CD4+ T cells from peripheral blood mononuclear cells, obtained in the second trimester of pregnancy. This TCR was recovered from a female donor in good health, enrolled as a control in a pregnancy study. The CDR3, as DNA: TGTGCCAGCAGTTTAAGAGGGACAGGGATGTCACCCCTCCACTTT. Protein: CASSLRGTGMSPLHF. Looking up the rest from reference TRBV28 and TRBJ1-6 gives the full variable domain: DVKVTQSSRYLVKRTGEKVFLECVQDMDHENMFWYRQDPGLGLRLIYFSYDVKMKEKGDIPEGYSVSREKKERFSLILESASTNQTSMYLCASSLRGTGMSPLHFGNGTRLTVT.